This TCR beta chain comes out of a study of blood T cell repertoires in COVID-19. Study at large: Italy, Spain and the United States were the sources of the convalescent and acute COVID-19 samples. Nucleic acid was either cDNA or gDNA, and it came from T cells, B-cell-depleted T cells, or PBMCs.

With 2 bases removed from V and 8 bases from J, the gap between germline ends came to 7 bases. The CDR3 extends over 13 amino acids. Germline V gene sequence: CDR1 MNHNS, CDR2 SASEGT. As originally analysed: Scientists estimated how many nucleated cells there were by amplifying reference gene primers. Only in-frame clones appear in the TCRdb table, and some are missing; sequencing was by immunoSEQ multiplex PCR. V, J and clone size are those of that table, while D and trimming were read from the DNA. The sample lists approximately 51,000 clones; around 86% were seen once. The TCR originated in a man over 45 with active COVID-19. The rearrangement joins TRBV6-1 to TRBJ1-6, with D maybe TRBD1 (5 bases). Sequencing was carried out using peripheral blood. The DNA of the CDR3 is TGTGCCAGCAGTGAATGGGGGGATTCACCCCTCCACTTT. This codes for CASSEWGDSPLHF.